One sample yielded the 23 T cell receptor beta chains listed below, sequenced in a study of blood T cells in healthy people across ages (dated by TCRdb to between 2014 and 2016). Library preparation was by 5' RACE. Sequencing used an Illumina HiSeq 2500. The second PCR ran for about 6 to 11 cycles and used a J-beta primer mix along with a sample-barcoded 5' primer. In-frame beta chains were kept once TCRdb had trimmed the public reads at Q25 with fastp and called clones with MiXCR. Every entry covers one CDR3 protein and lists the most common genes and DNA from its rows. The sample data list about 1.5 million distinct CDR3 sequences, and 35% to 45% of these were observed just once. Under 5% of the sample is in the top ten clones. Sequencing used blood. The receptors here all came from a woman aged 18-29 years in good health.

The rearrangement uses TRBV3-1 and TRBJ2-7; TRBD1 is a possible D gene (5 bases). The V gene's germline CDR1 is LGHDT and CDR2 YNNKEL (reference sequence). This CDR3 is 14 amino acids long. The V end was cut by 1 base, the J end by 4 bases, with 11 bases between. The CDR3 reads CASSQGFRVYEQYF. CDR3 nucleotide sequence: TGTGCCAGCAGCCAAGGTTTCAGGGTATACGAGCAGTACTTC.

The chain is built from TRBV27 and TRBJ2-1, with D possibly matching TRBD2 (6 bases). V was cut by 3 bases and J by 4 bases, with 22 bases left in between. This CDR3 spans 18 amino acids. Germline V gene data show CDR1 as MNHEY and CDR2 as SMNVEV (reference sequence). The chain's CDR3 is CASSFRTPRGGVYNEQFF. DNA for the CDR3: TGTGCCAGCAGTTTCCGGACCCCCCGTGGCGGGGTTTACAATGAGCAGTTCTTC.

This clonotype was detected only a few times. The CDR3 sequence: CASSSSKAEGPLDTQYF. Written as DNA, the CDR3 is TGTGCCAGCAGTTCCTCCAAAGCGGAAGGGCCATTAGATACGCAGTATTTT. The chain couples TRBV28 to TRBJ2-3, with D maybe TRBD2 (5 bases). Germline lookup yields CDR1 MDHEN and CDR2 SYDVKM. CDR3 size: 17 residues. V was pared by 4 bases and J by 5 bases, with 22 bases between.

The chain has TRBV6-5 and TRBJ2-5; possibly TRBD2 for D (6 bases). Looked up from germline, CDR1 is MNHEY and CDR2 is SVGAGI. The CDR3 totals 14 residues. Trimming cost V 6 bases and J 2 bases, with 13 bases left between them. CDR3 region: CASSPERVQETQYF. CDR3 nucleotides: TGTGCCAGCAGCCCTGAGCGGGTACAAGAGACCCAGTACTTC.

The chain uses TRBV7-9 and TRBJ2-3, with 8 positions matching TRBD1. The CDR3 runs to 15 residues. Trimming cost V 5 bases and J 5 bases; bases outside gene matches: 9. Germline CDR1 SEHNR, CDR2 FQNEAQ (reference sequence). CDR3 coding DNA: TGTGCCAGCAGCATTTGGACAGGGTACAAAGATACGCAGTATTTT. Amino acid sequence: CASSIWTGYKDTQYF. Filled out from reference TRBV7-9 and TRBJ2-3, the complete variable domain reads DTGVSQNPRHKITKRGQNVTFRCDPISEHNRLYWYRQTLGQGPEFLTYFQNEAQLEKSRLLSDRFSAERPKGSFSTLEIQRTEQGDSAMYLCASSIWTGYKDTQYFGPGTRLTVL.

Concerning this clonotype itself: At one of its ends the junction is not consistent with the germline gene, which may arise from a read error. The chain recombines TRBV28 with TRBJ1-2; D possibly corresponds to TRBD1 (5 bases). Germline V gene data show CDR1 as MDHEN and CDR2 as SYDVKM. CDR3 length: 15 residues. CDR3 in amino acids: CVSSLLPQGFYGYTF. CDR3 bases: TGTGTCAGCAGTTTATTGCCTCAGGGTTTCTATGGCTACACCTTC.

This clonotype was detected a few times. The chain combines TRBV29-1 with TRBJ2-3; 7 bases align to TRBD2. This CDR3 has 15 amino acids. The V gene end was trimmed by 1 base and the J gene end by 0 bases; junction bases not matched to a gene: 4. CDR1 is SQVTM, CDR2 ANQGSEA, per germline. This CDR3 reads CSVEGAGLSTDTQYF. The CDR3 nucleotides read TGCAGCGTTGAAGGAGCGGGACTTAGCACAGATACGCAGTATTTT.

This chain uses TRBV5-5 with TRBJ2-7; tentative D call: TRBD2 (5 bases). V lost 3 bases to trimming and J lost 0 bases, with 10 bases between them. CDR1 and CDR2 (germline): SGHKS, YYEKEE (reference sequence). The CDR3 spans 14 residues. CDR3: CASSSTSTSYEQYF. The CDR3 nucleotides are TGTGCCAGCAGCTCCACTAGTACCTCCTACGAGCAGTACTTC.

This clonotype was detected a few times. The rearrangement uses TRBV29-1 and TRBJ1-1, with TRBD1 matching 7 bases. This CDR3 contains 12 residues. Losses at the gene ends were 6 bases for V and 6 bases for J; bases not matched to a gene: 7. Germline assignment: CDR1 SQVTM and CDR2 ANQGSEA. The CDR3 coding sequence is TGCAGCGTGGAGGGACAGACTGCTGAAGCTTTCTTT. It codes for CSVEGQTAEAFF.

In this sample, this clonotype turned up a few times. The rearrangement links TRBV5-1 to TRBJ2-1; the D gene could be TRBD1 or TRBD2 (5 bases each). Trimming cost V 0 bases and J 3 bases, with 10 bases left between them. The germline gives CDR1 SGHRS, CDR2 YFSETQ. The CDR3 is 15 residues long. CDR3 DNA: TGCGCCAGCAGCTTGGGGAGGCAGGGCTACAATGAGCAGTTCTTC. Protein sequence: CASSLGRQGYNEQFF.

The chain combines TRBV9 with TRBJ2-4, with D perhaps TRBD2 (6 bases). The J call may be faulty, since TRBJ2-7 better matches the DNA end. The CDR3 totals 14 residues. In germline, CDR1 is SGDLS, CDR2 YYNGEE. CDR3 bases: TGTGCCAGCAGCGTAGGAGCGGAGGGCTACGAGCAGTACTTC. Encoded protein: CASSVGAEGYEQYF.

The chain uses TRBV5-4 and TRBJ2-5, with D uncertain. This CDR3 spans 14 amino acids. Trimming removed 0 bases from V and 5 bases from J, with 11 bases in between. Germline V CDR1 and CDR2: SGHNT, YYREEE (reference sequence). In nucleotides, the CDR3 is TGTGCCAGCAGCTTGGAGGTCGGCCACGAGACCCAGTACTTC. This codes for CASSLEVGHETQYF. The whole variable domain, remainder taken from reference TRBV5-4 and TRBJ2-5, is ETGVTQSPTHLIKTRGQQVTLRCSSQSGHNTVSWYQQALGQGPQFIFQYYREEENGRGNFPPRFSGLQFPNYSSELNVNALELDDSALYLCASSLEVGHETQYFGPGTRLLVL.

J is TRBJ2-5 and V is TRBV20-1; D possibly matches TRBD1 or TRBD2 (5 bases each). There are 14 residues in the CDR3. Germline V gene lookup returns CDR1 DFQATT and CDR2 SNEGSKA (reference sequence). The germline V and J ends were trimmed by 2 bases and 2 bases, with 12 bases remaining between them. The CDR3 DNA reads as TGCAGTGCTAGAAGGGGAGACAGACAAGAGACCCAGTACTTC. As protein: CSARRGDRQETQYF.

This clonotype came up many times. V gene TRBV20-1 combines with J gene TRBJ2-1; possibly TRBD2 for D (5 bases). This CDR3 spans 17 amino acids. The germline V and J ends were trimmed by 3 bases and 0 bases, with 18 bases remaining between them. Germline V gene lookup returns CDR1 DFQATT and CDR2 SNEGSKA (reference sequence). As DNA, the CDR3 is TGCAGTGCTAGTGGGCTAGCCTTATCTTACTCCTACAATGAGCAGTTCTTC. It specifies CSASGLALSYSYNEQFF.

The rearrangement links TRBV6-5 to TRBJ2-7, with D unclear. Germline V gives CDR1 MNHEY, CDR2 SVGAGI. The CDR3 has 13 residues. V lost 6 bases and J 5 bases, leaving 14 bases between the germline ends. CDR3 nucleotide sequence: TGTGCCAGCAGCCCAACGAGGTACCACGAGCAGTACTTC. It translates to CASSPTRYHEQYF.

In its sample, this clonotype was seen a few times. The V and J genes are TRBV21-1 and TRBJ1-5. TRBV21-1 is termed a pseudogene. The CDR3 contains 13 residues. The CDR3 spells CASKSWGNQPQHF. CDR3 sequence (DNA): TGTGCCAGCAAGAGTTGGGGCAATCAGCCCCAGCATTTT.

This sequence joins TRBV4-3 and TRBJ2-1; 7 positions match TRBD2. The germline V gene encodes CDR1 LGHNA and CDR2 YSLEER. CDR3 size: 17 residues. With V trimmed by 0 bases and J by 3 bases, 8 bases remained unmatched. CDR3: CASSQDRWGGVYNEQFF. CDR3 sequence (DNA): TGCGCCAGCAGCCAAGATCGGTGGGGGGGAGTCTACAATGAGCAGTTCTTC.

The chain uses TRBV20-1 and TRBJ1-5; D uncertain. V lost 1 base and J lost 7, with 11 bases in between. The CDR3 spans 13 residues. Germline V gene data show CDR1 as DFQATT and CDR2 as SNEGSKA (reference sequence). The CDR3 DNA follows: TGCAGTGCTAGAGGAGCCAGCGACCAGCCCCAGCATTTT. Amino acid sequence: CSARGASDQPQHF.

The J gene is TRBJ2-5, the V gene TRBV15, with 9 bases fitting TRBD2. J lost 3 bases, V lost 5 bases, and 4 bases had no gene match. This CDR3 region has 14 residues. CDR1 LNHNV and CDR2 YYDKDF come from the germline V gene (reference sequence). The CDR3 sequence: CATSAAGGKETQYF. The CDR3 bases are TGTGCCACCAGCGCTGCGGGGGGGAAAGAGACCCAGTACTTC. The full variable domain, rest sourced from reference TRBV15 and TRBJ2-5, is DAMVIQNPRYQVTQFGKPVTLSCSQTLNHNVMYWYQQKSSQAPKLLFHYYDKDFNNEADTPDNFQSRRPNTSFCFLDIRSPGLGDTAMYLCATSAAGGKETQYFGPGTRLLVL.

V usage is TRBV4-2 and J usage is TRBJ2-1; 8 bases are shared with TRBD2. Germline CDR1 reads LGHNA; CDR2 reads YNFKEQ. The CDR3 has 16 residues. Germline trimming cut 4 bases from V and 8 bases from J; bases unmatched to any gene: 13. In DNA form, the CDR3 reads TGTGCCAGCAGCCCCCCAACTAGCGGAACCGCGGATGAGCAGTTCTTC. Amino acid sequence: CASSPPTSGTADEQFF.

This clonotype has more than one count but fewer than ten. The rearrangement joins TRBV29-1 to TRBJ2-3; unclear D gene. V was cut by 3 bases and J by 4 bases, with 8 bases left in between. The CDR3 is 12 amino acids. Germline assignment: CDR1 SQVTM and CDR2 ANQGSEA. CDR3 coding DNA: TGCAGCGTTGACAGAGACTCAGATACGCAGTATTTT. Translation: CSVDRDSDTQYF.

This clonotype was recorded a few times. The chain combines TRBV7-8 with TRBJ2-1, with 10 bases aligning to TRBD2. The CDR3 has 15 amino acids. Looked up from germline, CDR1 is SGHVS and CDR2 is FQNEAQ. With 6 bases clipped from V and 4 bases from J, the junction kept 6 bases outside the gene matches. The CDR3 is CASRKREGRYNEQFF. DNA of the CDR3: TGTGCCAGCAGGAAGCGGGAGGGCCGGTACAATGAGCAGTTCTTC.

This clonotype was picked up a small number of times. This rearrangement joins TRBV13 to TRBJ2-7, with 7 bases lining up with TRBD1. This CDR3 comprises 15 residues. Germline trimming cut 1 base from V and 1 base from J; bases unmatched to any gene: 4. Per the germline V gene, CDR1 is PRHDT and CDR2 is FYEKMQ (reference sequence). CDR3 DNA sequence: TGTGCCAGCAGCTTAGATAGACAGGGATCCTACGAGCAGTACTTC. This codes for CASSLDRQGSYEQYF. The full variable domain, with the rest looked up from reference TRBV13 and TRBJ2-7, is AAGVIQSPRHLIKEKRETATLKCYPIPRHDTVYWYQQGPGQDPQFLISFYEKMQSDKGSIPDRFSAQQFSDYHSELNMSSLELGDSALYFCASSLDRQGSYEQYFGPGTRLTVT.